A single sample gave rise to the 24 T cell receptor beta chains below, sequenced in a study of molecular identifiers for immune sequencing clone quantification. TCRdb used MiXCR to reprocess the PCR reads, holding one entry per CDR3 protein. The sample includes over 600,000 distinct CDR3 sequences, just under 20% seen only once; the top ten take around 0.9%. Sequences were obtained from naive CD8+ T cells from blood, with Jurkat cell RNA spiked in. Sample subset: FACS-sorted CD8+CD4-CCR7+CD45RA+ naive T cells. The origin of the receptors is a human donor in good health. Some libraries in this study had Jurkat cell RNA spiked in.

In the case of this clonotype: This could be a read error, since a much larger clone is one nucleotide away. As the CDR3 is not closed by the conserved phenylalanine or tryptophan, this likely results from a read error. This chain joins TRBV4-3 and TRBJ2-3; D gene unclear. The CDR3 loop spans 13 amino acids. V was shortened by 1 base and J by 4 bases, with 6 bases between the two germline ends. CDR1 is LGHNA and CDR2 is YSLEER in the germline V gene. CDR3 in DNA: TGCGCCAGCAGCCAAGTATCCCCAGATACGCAGTATCTT. Protein sequence: CASSQVSPDTQYL.

This rearrangement joins TRBV30 to TRBJ1-2; D remains ambiguous. From germline, CDR1 is GTSNPN and CDR2 SVGIG (reference sequence). Trimming removed 7 bases from V and 0 bases from J, with 12 bases in between. The CDR3 is 13 residues long. The DNA for the CDR3 is TGTGCCTCTCTTCGGGAGACTAACTATGGCTACACCTTC. Residues: CASLRETNYGYTF.

In this sample, this clonotype turned up many times. This chain connects TRBV9 to TRBJ2-3; the D gene could be TRBD1 or TRBD2 (6 bases each). CDR3 length: 13 amino acids. The V and J ends lost 6 bases and 6 bases respectively, with 14 bases between them. Germline loops: CDR1 SGDLS, CDR2 YYNGEE. CDR3: CASNSGGGDTQYF. CDR3 bases: TGTGCCAGCAACTCCGGAGGGGGTGATACGCAGTATTTT.

Comment on this clonotype: A much bigger clone sits one base away, suggesting this may be a read error. The chain combines TRBV2 with TRBJ2-3, with D maybe TRBD1 (5 bases). CDR3 length: 18 residues. Germline V lookup: CDR1 SNHLY, CDR2 FYNNEI. V shed 8 bases and J shed 0 bases, with 24 bases lying between them. CDR3 in amino acids: CASGGALWADRSTDTQYF. The CDR3 bases are TGTGCCAGCGGTGGGGCCCTTTGGGCAGATAGAAGCACAGATACGCAGTATTTT.

This chain uses TRBV6-2 or TRBV6-3 with TRBJ1-2; D not resolved. Trimming took 0 bases from V and 1 from J, leaving 3 bases between them. The germline V gene encodes CDR1 MNHEY and CDR2 SVGEGT. This CDR3 has 13 residues. CDR3 bases: TGTGCCAGCAGTTACTCTTATAACTATGGCTACACCTTC. Amino acids: CASSYSYNYGYTF.

The V call is TRBV10-3, the J call TRBJ2-7; D may be TRBD1 (6 bases). V lost 0 bases, J lost 4 bases, and 13 bases lay in between. The CDR3 spans 15 residues. From germline, CDR1 is ENHRY and CDR2 SYGVKD. The CDR3: CAISESTGMVYEQYF. The CDR3 DNA is TGTGCCATCAGTGAGTCGACAGGAATGGTTTACGAGCAGTACTTC.

Many counts were recorded for this clonotype. The chain joins TRBV7-9 to TRBJ2-1, with D tentatively TRBD2 (6 bases). V was clipped by 5 bases and J by 7 bases, with 21 bases between them. The CDR3 sequence is 16 residues long. Germline assignment: CDR1 SEHNR and CDR2 FQNEAQ (reference sequence). For the CDR3, the DNA is TGTGCCAGCAGCCCTACGTCGGCGGGATTAGAGAATGAGCAGTTCTTC. Amino acids: CASSPTSAGLENEQFF.

This clonotype was seen more than once but under ten times. The chain is built from TRBV6-5 and TRBJ1-6, with D unresolved. V lost 10 bases and J lost 8, with 12 bases in between. This CDR3 is built from 12 residues. Germline V gene data show CDR1 as MNHEY and CDR2 as SVGAGI. The CDR3 coding sequence is TGTGCCACTAGACCGGGCGATTCACCCCTCCACTTT. Translation: CATRPGDSPLHF.

This clonotype was seen more than once but under ten times. The chain joins TRBV7-2 to TRBJ2-3; D could derive from TRBD1 or TRBD2 (6 bases each). Germline V CDR1 and CDR2: SGHTA, FQGNSA. The V end was cut by 1 base, the J end by 4 bases, with 12 bases between. The CDR3 contains 15 residues. The CDR3 DNA reads as TGTGCCAGCAGCTTAGAAGGGGGGAGCGCAGATACGCAGTATTTT. Its translation is CASSLEGGSADTQYF.

This clonotype was seen many times. The chain has TRBV7-2 and TRBJ2-7; the match to TRBD2 covers 8 bases. Losses at the gene ends were 4 bases for V and 3 bases for J; bases not matched to a gene: 8. The CDR3 is 15 residues long. Germline V gene sequence: CDR1 SGHTA, CDR2 FQGNSA. CDR3 in DNA: TGTGCCAGCAGCTCGCCGGGGACTAGTCGCTACGAGCAGTACTTC. Its protein is CASSSPGTSRYEQYF.

This clonotype showed up many times. This chain links TRBV4-1 with TRBJ1-1; D gene uncertain. V was clipped by 4 bases and J by 2 bases, with 14 bases between them. The germline CDR1 and CDR2 sequences are MGHRA and YSYEKL. The CDR3 is 15 residues long. The DNA for the CDR3 is TGCGCCAGCAGCCTCAATCAAGGCAGTAACACTGAAGCTTTCTTT. Protein product: CASSLNQGSNTEAFF.

This clonotype was recorded a few times. The V gene is TRBV6-5, the J gene TRBJ1-2, with 7 nucleotides matching TRBD1. This CDR3 is 13 amino acids long. J lost 7 bases, V lost 4 bases, and 6 bases had no gene match. CDR1 and CDR2 (germline): MNHEY, SVGAGI. The CDR3 spells CASSSWQGGGYTF. CDR3 nucleotides: TGTGCCAGCAGTTCGTGGCAGGGGGGTGGCTACACCTTC.

This clonotype was observed many times. The gene calls are TRBV9 and TRBJ2-3; TRBD1 matches at 8 bases. Germline V gene lookup returns CDR1 SGDLS and CDR2 YYNGEE. The CDR3 totals 15 residues. The V gene end was trimmed by 4 bases and the J gene end by 5 bases; junction bases not matched to a gene: 9. For the CDR3, the DNA is TGTGCCAGCAGCCGAAGCCCGGACAGGGAAGATACGCAGTATTTT. This translates into CASSRSPDREDTQYF.

The chain combines TRBV27 with TRBJ2-2, with D possibly TRBD1 on 5 matching bases. Germline V CDR1 and CDR2: MNHEY, SMNVEV (reference sequence). V lost 8 bases, J lost 6 bases, and 22 bases lay in between. There are 16 residues in the CDR3. The CDR3 DNA follows: TGTGCCAGCCGCCCCATTGCCCCAGGGTCCTCCGGGGAGCTGTTTTTT. Amino acids: CASRPIAPGSSGELFF.

This chain links TRBV4-3 with TRBJ2-3, with D possibly called TRBD1 or TRBD2 (5 bases each). The CDR3 contains 14 residues. Germline V gene sequence: CDR1 LGHNA, CDR2 YSLEER. Trimming cost V 3 bases and J 2 bases, with 9 bases left between them. In DNA, the CDR3 is TGCGCCAGCAGCCAGGGGGTCAACACAGATACGCAGTATTTT. It encodes CASSQGVNTDTQYF.

This clonotype has a handful of counts. This may arise from a read error, as a much more abundant clone is one base away. V usage is TRBV6-5 and J usage is TRBJ2-7; D may be TRBD2 (5 bases). CDR1 and CDR2 (germline): MNHEY, SVGAGI. The CDR3 totals 14 residues. V lost 4 bases, J lost 0 bases, and 10 bases lay in between. The CDR3 coding sequence is TGTGCCAGCAGTTGGGGAGAGAGCTCCTACGAGCAGTACTTC. Protein: CASSWGESSYEQYF.

This clonotype was seen at least ten times. The chain couples TRBV2 to TRBJ2-7; D call uncertain. Trimming pared 3 bases from V and 2 bases from J, leaving 11 bases between. Germline loops: CDR1 SNHLY, CDR2 FYNNEI. The CDR3 has 14 residues. Here the CDR3 reads CASSDSDTAYEQYF. The CDR3, as DNA: TGTGCCAGCAGTGACTCCGATACGGCCTACGAGCAGTACTTC.

This clonotype was detected many times. The genes are TRBV25-1 and TRBJ1-1; D unresolved. Trimming removed 7 bases from V and 1 base from J, with 13 bases in between. The CDR3 extends over 14 amino acids. The germline V gene has CDR1 MGHDK and CDR2 SYGVNS. The CDR3 here is CASTKALGNTEAFF. The DNA of the CDR3 is TGTGCCAGCACCAAAGCACTCGGGAACACTGAAGCTTTCTTT. Supplemented by reference TRBV25-1 and TRBJ1-1, the full variable domain reads EADIYQTPRYLVIGTGKKITLECSQTMGHDKMYWYQQDPGMELHLIHYSYGVNSTEKGDLSSESTVSRIRTEHFPLTLESARPSHTSQYLCASTKALGNTEAFFGQGTRLTVV.

The table lists this clonotype with many counts. The V call is TRBV7-9, the J call TRBJ1-5; TRBD1 might be the D (5 bases). Trimming removed 5 bases from V and 9 bases from J, with 17 bases in between. This CDR3 is built from 14 residues. Germline lookup yields CDR1 SEHNR and CDR2 FQNEAQ (reference sequence). The CDR3 loop is CASSDLTDIGPQHF. In nucleotides, the CDR3 is TGTGCCAGCAGCGATTTGACGGACATAGGGCCCCAGCATTTT.

The chain employs TRBV12-3 or TRBV12-4 and TRBJ1-2; the D is unclear. The CDR3 is 13 amino acids. V was clipped by 10 bases and J by 5 bases, with 17 bases between them. CDR3 in amino acids: CAIPTRGSYGYTF. CDR3 DNA: TGTGCCATCCCCACAAGAGGTTCTTATGGCTACACCTTC.

This clonotype has ten or more counts. The chain combines TRBV20-1 with TRBJ2-7, with TRBD1 identical over 7 bases. Germline CDR1 DFQATT, CDR2 SNEGSKA (reference sequence). The V gene end was trimmed by 0 bases and the J gene end by 0 bases; junction bases not matched to a gene: 8. CDR3 size: 16 residues. Here the CDR3 DNA reads TGCAGTGCTAGAGAACCGGGACAGCTGGTCTCCTACGAGCAGTACTTC. Encoded protein: CSAREPGQLVSYEQYF.

As concerns this clonotype: Germline and junction disagree at one end, which may indicate a read error. J is TRBJ2-7 and V is TRBV20-1; perhaps TRBD1 as D (6 bases). This CDR3 spans 12 amino acids. CDR1 is DFQATT and CDR2 is SNEGSKA in the germline V gene (reference sequence). Here the CDR3 DNA reads TGCAGTGCTTCACAGGGTCCCTACGAGCAGTGCTTC. As protein: CSASQGPYEQCF.

This clonotype occurred many times. The chain employs TRBV14 and TRBJ2-6; D assignment may be TRBD1 or TRBD2 (5 bases each). V was pared by 0 bases and J by 3 bases, with 24 bases between. The CDR3 runs 21 residues. The germline CDR1 and CDR2 sequences are SGHDN and FVKESK. The CDR3 DNA reads TGTGCCAGCAGCCAAGAGGGATTGAGGGGAATTAGTCTTAATGGGGCCAACGTCCTGACTTTC. Amino acid sequence: CASSQEGLRGISLNGANVLTF.

This clonotype turned up a few times. The gene calls are TRBV30 and TRBJ2-3; no clear D. Germline V gene sequence: CDR1 GTSNPN, CDR2 SVGIG (reference sequence). CDR3 length: 10 amino acids. Trimming pared 1 base from V and 4 bases from J, leaving 0 bases between. In DNA, the CDR3 is TGTGCCTGGAGTGCAGATACGCAGTATTTT. Translated: CAWSADTQYF.